What follows describes a single T cell receptor beta chain. Antigen: not known. Per germline, CDR1 LNHDA and CDR2 SQIVND (reference sequence). The V and J ends lost 2 bases and 3 bases respectively, with 10 bases between them. CDR3 size: 14 residues. Template material for amplifying TCR beta CDR3 regions consisted of RNA transcripts. The primer set for the first-round RT-PCR of the TCR CDR3 was HTBI. TCRdb re-called the multiplex PCR reads through MiXCR, storing one row per CDR3 protein. The table has 400,000 to 500,000 distinct CDR3 sequences, approximately 15% seen once. This sample was taken from a study of T cells in Graves' hyperthyroidism and ophthalmopathy. Study-wide findings and caveats: The model foresaw ophthalmopathy a median around 6.4 months prior to onset. From stable hyperthyroidism, ophthalmopathy was separated by a 13 V-J model. Among clonotypes expanded in thyroid above 0.001, most were also found in blood.

The TCR comes from a woman aged 18-29 years with Graves' hyperthyroidism. The sequenced sample was blood. This chain links TRBV19 with TRBJ1-1; perhaps TRBD1 as D (5 bases). This CDR3 reads CASSIIVGDTEAFF. CDR3 bases: TGTGCCAGTAGTATAATAGTAGGGGACACTGAAGCTTTCTTT. Full variable domain (rest looked up from reference TRBV19 and TRBJ1-1): DGGITQSPKYLFRKEGQNVTLSCEQNLNHDAMYWYRQDPGQGLRLIYYSQIVNDFQKGDIAEGYSVSREKKESFPLTVTSAQKNPTAFYLCASSIIVGDTEAFFGQGTRLTVV.